Sequencing of this T cell receptor beta chain was carried out in a study of blood T cell repertoires in COVID-19. Study-level background: Sites in the United States, Italy and Spain provided acute and convalescent COVID-19 samples. T cells, B-cell-depleted T cells, or PBMCs supplied cDNA or gDNA.

Original methodology: For nucleated cells, counts were estimated from reference gene primer amplification. TCRdb's copy holds only in-frame clones and misses some; the assay was immunoSEQ multiplex PCR. For V, J and clone size, that table is used; D and trimming come from the DNA. This repertoire shows 100,000 or so clones, 85% found once; its top ten account for about 3.9%. This TCR was sampled from a middle-aged man with acute or convalescent COVID-19. The material sequenced was peripheral blood.

CDR3 DNA sequence: TGTGCCAGCAGCCGTACAGGGGTAGGCTCACCCCTCCACTTT. As protein: CASSRTGVGSPLHF. This chain connects TRBV3-1 (or the pseudogene TRBV3-2) to TRBJ1-6; 7 nucleotides align to TRBD1. With V trimmed by 4 bases and J by 10 bases, 7 bases remained unmatched. Looked up from germline, CDR1 is LGHDT and CDR2 is YNNKEL (reference sequence). The CDR3 loop spans 14 amino acids.